A single sample gave rise to the 11 T cell receptor beta chains below, sequenced in a study of blood T cell repertoires in COVID-19. Libraries were prepared by immunoSEQ multiplex PCR; TCRdb keeps only in-frame clonotypes and omits some of them. The table shows roughly 25,000 clones, with roughly four fifths occurring only once. Material for sequencing was peripheral blood. All receptors come from a woman in her 70s with COVID-19, enrolled during active disease.

The chain joins TRBV5-1 to TRBJ2-1; TRBD2 agrees at 12 bases. This CDR3 contains 17 residues. Trimming took 3 bases from V and 10 from J; bases not matched to a gene: 14. Germline V lookup: CDR1 SGHRS, CDR2 YFSETQ. In DNA, the CDR3 is TGCGCCAGCAGCTCGCCTAGACTAGCGGGAGTAATTCAGGAGCAGTTCTTC. As protein: CASSSPRLAGVIQEQFF. The full variable domain, with the rest looked up from reference TRBV5-1 and TRBJ2-1, is KAGVTQTPRYLIKTRGQQVTLSCSPISGHRSVSWYQQTPGQGLQFLFEYFSETQRNKGNFPGRFSGRQFSNSRSEMNVSTLELGDSALYLCASSSPRLAGVIQEQFFGPGTRLTVL.

This clone was counted a single time. The gene calls are TRBV4-1 and TRBJ2-1; 7 positions match TRBD2. The length of the CDR3 is 16 residues. Losses at the gene ends were 0 bases for V and 4 bases for J; bases not matched to a gene: 6. Germline values: CDR1 MGHRA, CDR2 YSYEKL. Here the CDR3 DNA reads TGCGCCAGCAGCCAAGATGGGGGGGGTCTATACAATGAGCAGTTCTTC. Encoded protein: CASSQDGGGLYNEQFF.

The CDR3 nucleotides read TGCGCCAGCAGCCAACTATCTAGGAACACTGAAGCTTTCTTT. Protein sequence: CASSQLSRNTEAFF. The chain is built from TRBV4-1 and TRBJ1-1; D ambiguous. The CDR3 length is 14 residues. Germline CDR1 MGHRA, CDR2 YSYEKL. The V end was cut by 2 bases, the J end by 1 base, with 8 bases between.

This chain joins TRBV7-9 and TRBJ2-2; a possible D gene is TRBD2 (6 bases). The CDR3 runs 16 residues. The germline V and J ends were trimmed by 6 bases and 1 base, with 15 bases remaining between them. Germline assignment: CDR1 SEHNR and CDR2 FQNEAQ (reference sequence). This chain's CDR3 is CASSYRAEGNTGELFF. The CDR3 coding sequence is TGTGCCAGCAGTTACCGAGCGGAGGGGAACACCGGGGAGCTGTTTTTT.

The CDR3 is CASTGGGSTDTQYF. The CDR3 DNA reads TGTGCCAGTACCGGCGGGGGTAGCACAGATACGCAGTATTTT. The gene calls are TRBV7-9 and TRBJ2-3; 7 bases agree with TRBD2. The CDR3 runs 14 residues. CDR1 and CDR2 from the germline V gene are SEHNR and FQNEAQ (reference sequence). Trimming removed 9 bases from V and 0 bases from J; junction bases left unmatched: 6. The variable domain in full, with the rest retrieved from reference TRBV7-9 and TRBJ2-3, is DTGVSQNPRHKITKRGQNVTFRCDPISEHNRLYWYRQTLGQGPEFLTYFQNEAQLEKSRLLSDRFSAERPKGSFSTLEIQRTEQGDSAMYLCASTGGGSTDTQYFGPGTRLTVL.

This chain uses TRBV15 with TRBJ2-3, with D hard to call. This CDR3 region has 13 residues. V lost 2 bases and J lost 1, with 4 bases in between. The germline CDR1 and CDR2 sequences are LNHNV and YYDKDF (reference sequence). This CDR3 is CATSRPGTDTQYF. The CDR3 nucleotides are TGTGCCACCAGCAGACCGGGCACAGATACGCAGTATTTT. Supplemented by reference TRBV15 and TRBJ2-3, the full variable domain reads DAMVIQNPRYQVTQFGKPVTLSCSQTLNHNVMYWYQQKSSQAPKLLFHYYDKDFNNEADTPDNFQSRRPNTSFCFLDIRSPGLGDTAMYLCATSRPGTDTQYFGPGTRLTVL.

J is TRBJ2-5 and V is TRBV7-2; D is possibly TRBD1 (6 bases). Germline-derived CDR1 and CDR2 are SGHTA and FQGNSA. This CDR3 has 17 amino acids. With 5 bases removed from V and 8 bases from J, the gap between germline ends came to 27 bases. CDR3 protein: CASSIPLRRTARGTQYF. The CDR3 bases are TGTGCCAGCAGCATCCCCCTGAGACGGACGGCCAGGGGAACCCAGTACTTC.

J is TRBJ2-3 and V is TRBV3-1 (or the pseudogene TRBV3-2), with 9 bases matching TRBD2. Germline CDR1 reads LGHDT; CDR2 reads YNNKEL (reference sequence). Germline trimming cut 0 bases from V and 0 bases from J; bases unmatched to any gene: 1. The CDR3 contains 16 residues. The CDR3 is CASSQDTSGSTDTQYF. The CDR3 DNA sequence: TGTGCCAGCAGCCAAGATACTAGCGGGAGCACAGATACGCAGTATTTT.

The chain uses TRBV6-5 and TRBJ2-7; D perhaps matches TRBD1 (6 bases). CDR1 and CDR2 (germline): MNHEY, SVGAGI. The germline V and J ends were trimmed by 5 bases and 0 bases, with 14 bases remaining between them. The CDR3 length is 15 residues. CDR3 DNA sequence: TGTGCCAGCAGTCCCAGGGGTTTGAGCTCCTACGAGCAGTACGTC. Translated: CASSPRGLSSYEQYV.

J is TRBJ1-2 and V is TRBV9; tentative D call: TRBD1 (6 bases). This CDR3 contains 15 residues. Per the germline V gene, CDR1 is SGDLS and CDR2 is YYNGEE. V was shortened by 0 bases and J by 2 bases, with 11 bases between the two germline ends. The CDR3 region has the DNA TGTGCCAGCAGCGTAGCTACAGGGCGGAACTATGGCTACACCTTC. Protein: CASSVATGRNYGYTF.

This clone has only a few counts. The V and J genes are TRBV11-2 and TRBJ2-3; D is ambiguous. The CDR3 sequence is 12 residues long. With 2 bases removed from V and 6 bases from J, the gap between germline ends came to 6 bases. Germline CDR1 SGHAT, CDR2 FQNNGV. The CDR3 loop reads CASSLNMDTQYF. The CDR3 DNA follows: TGTGCCAGCAGCTTAAACATGGATACGCAGTATTTT.